This TCR beta chain originates from a study of control samples from healthy donors and cancer patients. The length of the CDR3 is 14 residues. Germline V CDR1 and CDR2: MNHNS, SASEGT. V gave up 3 bases and J gave up 8 bases, with 14 bases separating them. This clone was counted only a few times. The repertoire was sequenced with immunoSEQ multiplex PCR; TCRdb's copy has only in-frame clones and lacks some. This sample yields 100,000 to 150,000 clones, of which roughly 89% are seen a single time; around 7.6% belongs to the top ten. The V gene is TRBV6-1, the J gene TRBJ2-4, with D unresolved. The clonotype originates from a middle-aged man with head and neck cancer. The sequenced sample consisted of PBMCs. The CDR3, as DNA: TGTGCCAGCAGTGATTTAGGGAAGTTGGACATTCAGTACTTC. Amino acid sequence: CASSDLGKLDIQYF.